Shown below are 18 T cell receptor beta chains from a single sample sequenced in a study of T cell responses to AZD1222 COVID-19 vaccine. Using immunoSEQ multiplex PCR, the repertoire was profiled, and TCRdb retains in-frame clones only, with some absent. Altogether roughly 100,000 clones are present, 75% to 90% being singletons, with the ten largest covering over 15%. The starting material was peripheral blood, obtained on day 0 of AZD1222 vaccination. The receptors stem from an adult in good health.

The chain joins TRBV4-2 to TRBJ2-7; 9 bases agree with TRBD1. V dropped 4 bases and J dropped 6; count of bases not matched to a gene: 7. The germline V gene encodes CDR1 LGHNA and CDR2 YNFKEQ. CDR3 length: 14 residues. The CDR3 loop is CASSRPGQGAEQYF. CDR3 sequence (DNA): TGTGCCAGCAGCCGGCCGGGACAGGGAGCCGAGCAGTACTTC.

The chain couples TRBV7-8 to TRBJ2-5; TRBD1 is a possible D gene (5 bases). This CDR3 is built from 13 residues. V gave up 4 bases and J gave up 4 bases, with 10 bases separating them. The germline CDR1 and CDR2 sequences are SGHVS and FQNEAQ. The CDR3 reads CASSSQGRETQYF. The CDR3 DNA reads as TGTGCCAGCAGCTCCCAGGGCCGAGAGACCCAGTACTTC.

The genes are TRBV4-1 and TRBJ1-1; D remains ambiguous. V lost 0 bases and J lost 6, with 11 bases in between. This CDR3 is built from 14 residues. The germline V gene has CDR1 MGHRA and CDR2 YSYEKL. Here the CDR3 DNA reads TGCGCCAGCAGCCAAGATTGGGCATTCCCTGAAGCTTTCTTT. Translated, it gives CASSQDWAFPEAFF.

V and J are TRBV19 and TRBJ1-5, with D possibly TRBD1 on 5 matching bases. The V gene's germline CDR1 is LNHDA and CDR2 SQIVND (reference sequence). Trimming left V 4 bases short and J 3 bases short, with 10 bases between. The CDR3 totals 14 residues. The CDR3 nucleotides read TGTGCCAGTAGTACGGGACGGGACAATCAGCCCCAGCATTTT. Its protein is CASSTGRDNQPQHF.

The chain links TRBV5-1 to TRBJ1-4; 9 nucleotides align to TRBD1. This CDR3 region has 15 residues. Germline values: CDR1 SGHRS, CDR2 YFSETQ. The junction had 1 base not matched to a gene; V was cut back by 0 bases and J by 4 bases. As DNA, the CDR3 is TGCGCCAGCAGCTTGGAGACAGGGGGTAATGAAAAACTGTTTTTT. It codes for CASSLETGGNEKLFF.

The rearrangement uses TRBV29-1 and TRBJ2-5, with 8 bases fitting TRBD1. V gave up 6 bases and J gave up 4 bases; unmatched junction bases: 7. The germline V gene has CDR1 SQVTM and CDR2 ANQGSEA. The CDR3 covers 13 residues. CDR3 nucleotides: TGCAGCGTGAAGACAGGGGTTACAGAGACCCAGTACTTC. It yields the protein CSVKTGVTETQYF.

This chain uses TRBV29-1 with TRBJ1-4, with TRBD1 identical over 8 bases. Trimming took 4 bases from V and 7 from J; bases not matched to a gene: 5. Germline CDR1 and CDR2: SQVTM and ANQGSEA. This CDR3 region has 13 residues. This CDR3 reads CSVVTGATEKLFF. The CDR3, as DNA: TGCAGCGTTGTGACAGGGGCCACTGAAAAACTGTTTTTT. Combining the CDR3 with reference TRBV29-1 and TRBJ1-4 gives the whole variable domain SAVISQKPSRDICQRGTSLTIQCQVDSQVTMMFWYRQQPGQSLTLIATANQGSEATYESGFVIDKFPISRPNLTFSTLTVSNMSPEDSSIYLCSVVTGATEKLFFGSGTQLSVL.

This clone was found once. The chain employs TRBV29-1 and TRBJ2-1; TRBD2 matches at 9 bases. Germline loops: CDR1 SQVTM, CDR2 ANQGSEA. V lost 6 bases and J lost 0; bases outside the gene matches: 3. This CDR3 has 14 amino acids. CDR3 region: CSVERGASYNEQFF. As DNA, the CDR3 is TGCAGCGTCGAGCGGGGGGCCTCCTACAATGAGCAGTTCTTC.

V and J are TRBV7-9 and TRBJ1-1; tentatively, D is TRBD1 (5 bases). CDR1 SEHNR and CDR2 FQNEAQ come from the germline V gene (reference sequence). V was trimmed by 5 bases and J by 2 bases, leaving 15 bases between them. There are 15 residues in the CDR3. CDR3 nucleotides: TGTGCCAGCAGCCTGTGGGGGACGGCCAACACTGAAGCTTTCTTT. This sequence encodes CASSLWGTANTEAFF.

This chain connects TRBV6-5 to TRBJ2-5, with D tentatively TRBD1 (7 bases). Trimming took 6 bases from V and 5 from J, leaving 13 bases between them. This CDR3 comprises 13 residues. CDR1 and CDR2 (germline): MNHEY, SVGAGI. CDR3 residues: CASRLTGRETQYF. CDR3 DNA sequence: TGTGCCAGCAGACTGACAGGGAGGGAGACCCAGTACTTC.

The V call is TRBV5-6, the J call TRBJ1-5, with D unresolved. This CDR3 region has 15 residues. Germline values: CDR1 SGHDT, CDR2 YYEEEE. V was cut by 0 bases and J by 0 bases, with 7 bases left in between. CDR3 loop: CASSLGGNSNQPQHF. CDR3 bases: TGTGCCAGCAGCTTGGGCGGAAATAGCAATCAGCCCCAGCATTTT.

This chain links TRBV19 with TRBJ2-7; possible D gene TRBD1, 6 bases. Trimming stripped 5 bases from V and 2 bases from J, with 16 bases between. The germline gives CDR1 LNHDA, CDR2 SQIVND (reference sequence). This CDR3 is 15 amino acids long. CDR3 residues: CASSPRGTSTYEQYF. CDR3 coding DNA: TGTGCCAGTAGTCCGAGGGGGACAAGCACCTACGAGCAGTACTTC.

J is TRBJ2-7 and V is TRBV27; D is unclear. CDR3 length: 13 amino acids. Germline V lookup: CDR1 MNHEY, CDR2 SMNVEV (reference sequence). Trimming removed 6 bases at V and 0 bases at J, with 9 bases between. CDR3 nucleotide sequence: TGTGCCAGCAGGTTGTATAGCTCCTACGAGCAGTACTTC. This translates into CASRLYSSYEQYF.

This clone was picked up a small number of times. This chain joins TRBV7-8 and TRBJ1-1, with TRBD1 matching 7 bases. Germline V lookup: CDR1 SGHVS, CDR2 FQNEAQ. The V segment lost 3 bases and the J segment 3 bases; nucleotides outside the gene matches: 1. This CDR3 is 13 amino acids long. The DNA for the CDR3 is TGTGCCAGCAGCTTGCAGGGGGACACTGAAGCTTTCTTT. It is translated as CASSLQGDTEAFF.

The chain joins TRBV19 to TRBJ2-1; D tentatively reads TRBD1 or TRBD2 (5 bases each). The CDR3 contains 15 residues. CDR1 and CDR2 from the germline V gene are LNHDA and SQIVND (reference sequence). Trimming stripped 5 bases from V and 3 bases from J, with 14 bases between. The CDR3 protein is CASSSGRGRYNEQFF. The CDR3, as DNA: TGTGCCAGTAGTTCGGGACGAGGGCGCTACAATGAGCAGTTCTTC.

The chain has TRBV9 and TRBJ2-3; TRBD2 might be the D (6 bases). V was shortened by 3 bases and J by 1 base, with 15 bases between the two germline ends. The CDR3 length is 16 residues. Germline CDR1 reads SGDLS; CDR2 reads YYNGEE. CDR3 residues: CASSETSGGGTDTQYF. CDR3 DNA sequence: TGTGCCAGCAGCGAGACTAGTGGGGGTGGCACAGATACGCAGTATTTT.

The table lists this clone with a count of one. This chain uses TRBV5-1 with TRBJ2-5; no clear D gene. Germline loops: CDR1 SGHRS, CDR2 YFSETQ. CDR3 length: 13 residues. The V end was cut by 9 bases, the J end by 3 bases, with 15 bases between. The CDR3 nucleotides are TGCGCCACCCGAGCTGTCGGAGAAGAGACCCAGTACTTC. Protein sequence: CATRAVGEETQYF.

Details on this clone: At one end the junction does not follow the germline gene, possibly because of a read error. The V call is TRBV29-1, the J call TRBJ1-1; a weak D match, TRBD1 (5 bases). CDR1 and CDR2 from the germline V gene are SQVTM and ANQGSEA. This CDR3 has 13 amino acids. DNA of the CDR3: TGCAGCGCTGAAGGGGAGGGAGGTACTGAAGCTTTCTTT. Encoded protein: CSAEGEGGTEAFF.